This T cell receptor (beta chain) was obtained from a study of blood T cell repertoires in COVID-19. The authors' processing: Cell counts per sample came from amplifying reference gene primers. Measured with immunoSEQ multiplex PCR; TCRdb has only the in-frame clones, and not every one. V, J and clone size derive from that table, while D and trimming were established from the DNA sequence. The sample lists 200,000 or so clones, about 86% occurring once. Deletions cut 5 bases from V and 5 bases from J, with 9 bases between. The CDR3 spans 12 residues. The germline V gene encodes CDR1 SGHTA and CDR2 FQGNSA. The study recruited people aged roughly 18 to 100 years across 20 to 30 US areas. Grouping used clinical history reported by participants in a survey and questionnaire. The study counted Cohort 3 donors as recovered given two negative PCRs, clearance, or symptom resolution.

This chain joins TRBV7-2 and TRBJ1-1; maybe TRBD1 (6 bases). This TCR came from a man aged 35 to 55 who had recovered from COVID-19. The sequencing input was PBMCs or T cells enriched from blood (not recorded which). CDR3: CASSRTGTEAFF. The CDR3 DNA reads TGTGCCAGCAGCCGTACAGGGACTGAAGCTTTCTTT.